The 21 T cell receptor beta chains in this list originate from one sample, sequenced in a study of blood T cell repertoires in COVID-19. This table comes from immunoSEQ multiplex PCR, and its TCRdb copy is limited to in-frame clones, with some not included. This sample has under 200,000 clones, with approximately 89% found just once. The sample taken for sequencing was PBMCs or T cells enriched from blood (not recorded which). The receptors come from a woman aged 18 to 35 who had recovered from COVID-19.

Judged by abundance, this clone is medium-sized. CDR3 coding DNA: TGTGCCATCAGTGATGTAGGGTCACTAGCGGACAATGAGCAGTTCTTC. Its translation is CAISDVGSLADNEQFF. The rearrangement joins TRBV10-3 to TRBJ2-1; 8 nucleotides line up with TRBD2. V was clipped by 3 bases and J by 5 bases; unmatched bases: 9. Germline loops: CDR1 ENHRY, CDR2 SYGVKD. CDR3 size: 16 residues.

V gene TRBV3-1 (or the pseudogene TRBV3-2) combines with J gene TRBJ2-7, with 9 bases aligning to TRBD2. Germline loops: CDR1 LGHDT, CDR2 YNNKEL (reference sequence). CDR3 size: 15 residues. Losses at the gene ends were 1 base for V and 1 base for J; bases not matched to a gene: 2. The CDR3: CASSQVAGGSYEQYF. As DNA, the CDR3 is TGTGCCAGCAGCCAAGTTGCGGGAGGGTCCTACGAGCAGTACTTC.

The chain has TRBV9 and TRBJ2-7, with TRBD2 matching over 9 bases. J was trimmed by 3 bases and V by 3 bases; bases with no gene match: 10. The CDR3 runs 16 residues. CDR1 is SGDLS, CDR2 YYNGEE, per germline. The CDR3, as DNA: TGTGCCAGCAGCGCGTCGCCGGGACTAGCCTTCTACGAGCAGTACTTC. It translates to CASSASPGLAFYEQYF.

The CDR3 loop is CASSLGSHNEQFF. The CDR3 bases are TGTGCCAGCAGCTTGGGGAGCCACAATGAGCAGTTCTTC. The chain is built from TRBV7-8 and TRBJ2-1, with D maybe TRBD2 (5 bases). Trimming shortened V by 3 bases and J by 5 bases, and 8 bases separated the two germline ends. This CDR3 has 13 amino acids. Germline CDR1 is SGHVS and CDR2 is FQNEAQ.

The V gene is TRBV13, the J gene TRBJ2-1, with a weak D call TRBD2 (5 bases). The V gene lost 5 bases and the J gene lost 4 bases, with 15 bases spanning the gap. The CDR3 consists of 15 residues. Per germline, CDR1 PRHDT and CDR2 FYEKMQ (reference sequence). Here the CDR3 reads CASSPEAAAYNEQFF. Here the CDR3 DNA reads TGTGCCAGCAGCCCTGAAGCAGCGGCTTACAATGAGCAGTTCTTC.

V and J are TRBV28 and TRBJ2-1, with D possibly TRBD2 on 5 matching bases. The CDR3 length is 12 residues. Between the trimmed V and J ends, which lost 2 bases and 10 bases, there was a span of 9 bases. Germline assignment: CDR1 MDHEN and CDR2 SYDVKM. The CDR3 loop is CASSLPSGEQFF. CDR3 nucleotide sequence: TGTGCCAGCAGTTTACCCAGCGGAGAGCAGTTCTTC.

CDR3 protein: CASSEASGSYNEQFF. For the CDR3, the DNA is TGTGCCAGCAGTGAAGCTAGCGGGAGCTACAATGAGCAGTTCTTC. The chain joins TRBV2 to TRBJ2-1, with TRBD2 matching over 9 bases. Germline V lookup: CDR1 SNHLY, CDR2 FYNNEI. V lost 0 bases, J lost 3 bases, and 0 bases stayed unmatched. The CDR3 extends over 15 amino acids.

V usage is TRBV19 and J usage is TRBJ2-2, with 9 bases aligning to TRBD2. Germline CDR1 LNHDA, CDR2 SQIVND (reference sequence). The CDR3 length is 17 residues. V was clipped by 7 bases and J by 6 bases; unmatched bases: 15. The CDR3, as DNA: TGTGCCAGTACCCCCCTCTGGCTAGCGGGAAGACCCGGGGAGCTGTTTTTT. Encoded protein: CASTPLWLAGRPGELFF. Combining the CDR3 with reference TRBV19 and TRBJ2-2 gives the whole variable domain DGGITQSPKYLFRKEGQNVTLSCEQNLNHDAMYWYRQDPGQGLRLIYYSQIVNDFQKGDIAEGYSVSREKKESFPLTVTSAQKNPTAFYLCASTPLWLAGRPGELFFGEGSRLTVL.

The rearrangement links TRBV10-3 to TRBJ2-3, with D perhaps TRBD2 (6 bases). Trimming removed 2 bases at V and 3 bases at J, with 15 bases between. From germline, CDR1 is ENHRY and CDR2 SYGVKD. The CDR3 is 16 residues long. This CDR3 reads CAISEGTQSGTDTQYF. The CDR3 DNA sequence: TGTGCCATCAGTGAGGGGACGCAAAGCGGGACAGATACGCAGTATTTT.

The rearrangement uses TRBV4-2 and TRBJ2-1; TRBD1 is a possible D gene (6 bases). Germline V lookup: CDR1 LGHNA, CDR2 YNFKEQ. V dropped 5 bases and J dropped 0 bases, with 14 bases sitting between them. This CDR3 has 16 amino acids. CDR3 nucleotide sequence: TGTGCCAGCAGCTTAGACCAGGGGAGCTCCTACAATGAGCAGTTCTTC. It translates to CASSLDQGSSYNEQFF.

V usage is TRBV3-1 (or the pseudogene TRBV3-2) and J usage is TRBJ2-7; 10 bases line up with TRBD1. Per germline, CDR1 LGHDT and CDR2 YNNKEL (reference sequence). After removal of 4 bases from V and 2 bases from J, the junction contained 11 bases not matched to a gene. The CDR3 consists of 17 residues. The CDR3 spells CASSPSGPGTGAYEQYF. DNA for the CDR3: TGTGCCAGCAGCCCAAGTGGGCCCGGGACAGGGGCCTACGAGCAGTACTTC.

The V call is TRBV28, the J call TRBJ1-1; D gene ambiguous. The CDR3 contains 13 residues. Germline V gene lookup returns CDR1 MDHEN and CDR2 SYDVKM. V was clipped by 6 bases and J by 0 bases, with 8 bases between them. This chain's CDR3 is CASSLIMNTEAFF. DNA for the CDR3: TGTGCCAGCAGCCTTATAATGAACACTGAAGCTTTCTTT.

The CDR3 reads CASSEWGTEAFF. The CDR3 DNA is TGCGCCAGCAGTGAGTGGGGCACGGAAGCTTTCTTT. The J gene is TRBJ1-1, the V gene TRBV10-2; a weak D match, TRBD1 (5 bases). Trimming shortened V by 1 base and J by 8 bases, and 8 bases separated the two germline ends. CDR3 size: 12 residues. Germline CDR1 is WSHSY and CDR2 is SAAADI.

In its sample, this clone was seen once. This chain connects TRBV4-1 to TRBJ1-4, with TRBD1 as a possible D gene (5 bases). The ends were cut back, 5 bases at V and 0 bases at J, with 19 bases in the middle. The CDR3 is 18 amino acids. The germline gives CDR1 MGHRA, CDR2 YSYEKL. The CDR3 reads CASSARGETTATNEKLFF. The CDR3 DNA reads as TGCGCCAGCAGCGCCAGAGGCGAGACGACAGCAACTAATGAAAAACTGTTTTTT.

CDR3 coding DNA: TGTGCCAGCAATTGGGCCGCTCCGGACGAGCAGTACTTC. It translates to CASNWAAPDEQYF. This sequence joins TRBV2 and TRBJ2-7; D call uncertain. In germline, CDR1 is SNHLY, CDR2 FYNNEI. This CDR3 has 13 amino acids. The V gene lost 7 bases and the J gene lost 5 bases, with 15 bases spanning the gap. The variable domain in full, completed from reference TRBV2 and TRBJ2-7, reads EPEVTQTPSHQVTQMGQEVILRCVPISNHLYFYWYRQILGQKVEFLVSFYNNEISEKSEIFDDQFSVERPDGSNFTLKIRSTKLEDSAMYFCASNWAAPDEQYFGPGTRLTVT.

The chain recombines TRBV4-3 with TRBJ2-5, with TRBD2 matching over 13 bases. Germline-derived CDR1 and CDR2 are LGHNA and YSLEER. The CDR3 totals 16 residues. After removal of 2 bases from V and 5 bases from J, the junction contained 5 bases not matched to a gene. CDR3 sequence reads: CASSQTSGRGGETQYF. The CDR3, as DNA: TGCGCCAGCAGCCAAACTAGCGGGAGGGGAGGGGAGACCCAGTACTTC.

This chain connects TRBV7-2 to TRBJ1-4, with TRBD1 matching 9 bases. The CDR3 runs to 16 residues. CDR1 SGHTA and CDR2 FQGNSA come from the germline V gene. The V and J ends lost 5 bases and 4 bases, in that order; junction bases with no gene match: 8. The CDR3 loop reads CASSPTGGVGNEKLFF. CDR3 nucleotide sequence: TGTGCCAGCAGCCCAACAGGGGGCGTGGGTAATGAAAAACTGTTTTTT.

V usage is TRBV28 and J usage is TRBJ1-5; 7 bases fit TRBD1. The trim removed 5 bases at V and 1 base at J, leaving 8 bases unmatched. The CDR3 extends over 16 amino acids. CDR1 and CDR2 (germline): MDHEN, SYDVKM. CDR3 coding DNA: TGTGCCAGCAGTCTGGACAGGTCCCCAAGCAATCAGCCCCAGCATTTT. Translation: CASSLDRSPSNQPQHF.

About this clone itself: Within the sample, other DNA sequences also encode this same CDR3. The chain carries TRBV9 and TRBJ2-1, with TRBD2 as a possible D gene (6 bases). CDR1 is SGDLS, CDR2 YYNGEE, per germline. The CDR3 has 15 residues. The V end was cut by 0 bases, the J end by 4 bases, with 11 bases between. This CDR3 is CASSVEVAAYNEQFF. CDR3 sequence (DNA): TGTGCCAGCAGCGTAGAGGTAGCGGCGTACAATGAGCAGTTCTTC.

This chain uses TRBV28 with TRBJ2-2, with D perhaps TRBD2 (6 bases). Germline values: CDR1 MDHEN, CDR2 SYDVKM. The CDR3 totals 14 residues. The V gene lost 6 bases and the J gene lost 4 bases, with 12 bases spanning the gap. The CDR3 sequence is CASSPTRFTGELFF. The CDR3 DNA reads as TGTGCCAGCAGCCCGACTAGATTCACCGGGGAGCTGTTTTTT. Full variable domain (missing parts from reference TRBV28 and TRBJ2-2): DVKVTQSSRYLVKRTGEKVFLECVQDMDHENMFWYRQDPGLGLRLIYFSYDVKMKEKGDIPEGYSVSREKKERFSLILESASTNQTSMYLCASSPTRFTGELFFGEGSRLTVL.

This clone occurred a few times. The CDR3 spells CAWSGLAGDEQYF. In DNA, the CDR3 is TGTGCCTGGAGTGGACTAGCGGGAGACGAGCAGTACTTC. The chain links TRBV30 to TRBJ2-7; 12 nucleotides match TRBD2. CDR1 is GTSNPN and CDR2 is SVGIG in the germline V gene (reference sequence). This CDR3 is 13 amino acids long. J gave up 5 bases and V 1 base, and 0 bases lay outside the gene matches. The full variable domain, rest sourced from reference TRBV30 and TRBJ2-7, is SQTIHQWPATLVQPVGSPLSLECTVEGTSNPNLYWYRQAAGRGLQLLFYSVGIGQISSEVPQNLSASRPQDRQFILSSKKLLLSDSGFYLCAWSGLAGDEQYFGPGTRLTVT.